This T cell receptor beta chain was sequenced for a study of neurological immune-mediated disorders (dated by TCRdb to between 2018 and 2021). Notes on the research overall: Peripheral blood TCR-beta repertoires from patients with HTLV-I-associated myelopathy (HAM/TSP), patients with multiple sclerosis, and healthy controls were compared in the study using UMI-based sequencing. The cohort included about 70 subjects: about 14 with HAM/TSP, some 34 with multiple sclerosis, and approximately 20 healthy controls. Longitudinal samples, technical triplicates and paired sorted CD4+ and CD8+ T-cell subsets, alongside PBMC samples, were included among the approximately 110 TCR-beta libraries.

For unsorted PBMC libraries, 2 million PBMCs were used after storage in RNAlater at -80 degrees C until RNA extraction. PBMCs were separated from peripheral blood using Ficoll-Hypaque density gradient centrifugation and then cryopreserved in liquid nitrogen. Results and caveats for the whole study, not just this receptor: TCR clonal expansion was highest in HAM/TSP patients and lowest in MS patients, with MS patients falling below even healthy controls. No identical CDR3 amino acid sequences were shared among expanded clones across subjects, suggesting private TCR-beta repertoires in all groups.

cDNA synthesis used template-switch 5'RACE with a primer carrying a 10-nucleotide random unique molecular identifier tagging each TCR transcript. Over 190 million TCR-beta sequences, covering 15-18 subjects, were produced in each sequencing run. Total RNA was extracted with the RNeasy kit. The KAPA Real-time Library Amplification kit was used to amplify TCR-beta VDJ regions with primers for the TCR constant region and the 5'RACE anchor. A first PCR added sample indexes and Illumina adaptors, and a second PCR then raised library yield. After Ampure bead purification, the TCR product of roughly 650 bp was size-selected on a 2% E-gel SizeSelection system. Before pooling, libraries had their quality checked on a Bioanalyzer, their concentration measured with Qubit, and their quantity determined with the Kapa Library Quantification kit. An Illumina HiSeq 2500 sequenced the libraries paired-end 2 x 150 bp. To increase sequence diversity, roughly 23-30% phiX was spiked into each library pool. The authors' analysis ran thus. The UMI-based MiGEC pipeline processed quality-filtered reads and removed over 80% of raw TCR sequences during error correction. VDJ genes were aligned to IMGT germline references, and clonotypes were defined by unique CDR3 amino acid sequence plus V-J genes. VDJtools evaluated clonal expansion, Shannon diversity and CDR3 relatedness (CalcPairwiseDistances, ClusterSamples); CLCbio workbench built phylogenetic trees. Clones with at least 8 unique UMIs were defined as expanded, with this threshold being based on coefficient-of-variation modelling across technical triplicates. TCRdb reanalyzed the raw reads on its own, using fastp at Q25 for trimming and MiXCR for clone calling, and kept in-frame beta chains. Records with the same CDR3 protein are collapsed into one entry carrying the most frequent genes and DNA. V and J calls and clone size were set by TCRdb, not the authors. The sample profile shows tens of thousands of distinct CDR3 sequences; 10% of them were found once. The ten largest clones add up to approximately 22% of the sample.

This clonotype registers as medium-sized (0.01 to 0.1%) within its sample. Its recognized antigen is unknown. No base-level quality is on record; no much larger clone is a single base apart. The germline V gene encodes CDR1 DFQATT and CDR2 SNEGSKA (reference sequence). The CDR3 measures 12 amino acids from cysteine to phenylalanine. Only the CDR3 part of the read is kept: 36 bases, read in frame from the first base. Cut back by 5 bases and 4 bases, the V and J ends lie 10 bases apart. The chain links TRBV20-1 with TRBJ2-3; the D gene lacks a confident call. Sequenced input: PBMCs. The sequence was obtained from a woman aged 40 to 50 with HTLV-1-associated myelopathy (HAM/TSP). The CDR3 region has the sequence CSAQDGADTQYF. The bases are TGCAGTGCTCAGGATGGGGCAGATACGCAGTATTTT.